The 26 T cell receptor beta chains reported below all come from one sample, sequenced in a study of shared clonotypes between healthy human individuals. TCRdb keeps only in-frame clones here, not all; method: immunoSEQ multiplex PCR. The sample lists roughly 2.6 million clones, more than 90% seen once, with about 0.13% in the top ten. Sequencing was carried out using naive CD4+ T cells sorted from blood. Subset indicated: CD45RA+ positively selected. The receptor source for this set is a man in his late teens or twenties in good health.

This chain joins TRBV7-2 and TRBJ1-3; D remains ambiguous. The V end lost 1 base, the J end lost 0 bases, and 4 bases lay between the germline ends. CDR3 length equals 14 residues. Germline V CDR1 and CDR2: SGHTA, FQGNSA. The CDR3 nucleotides are TGTGCCAGCAGCTTAGAGAACTCTGGAAACACCATATATTTT. It translates to CASSLENSGNTIYF.

This rearrangement joins TRBV7-9 to TRBJ2-3; possibly TRBD2 for D (5 bases). V was pared by 1 base and J by 4 bases, with 9 bases between. CDR1 is SEHNR, CDR2 FQNEAQ, per germline (reference sequence). CDR3 length: 14 amino acids. The CDR3 sequence is CASSLGASPDTQYF. The CDR3 DNA reads as TGTGCCAGCAGCTTAGGAGCTAGCCCAGATACGCAGTATTTT.

This rearrangement joins TRBV4-3 to TRBJ1-4; 7 bases map to TRBD1. Trimming took 0 bases from V and 6 from J; bases not matched to a gene: 4. The CDR3 is 15 amino acids. Germline CDR1 LGHNA, CDR2 YSLEER. CDR3 in amino acids: CASSQDPTGHEKLFF. CDR3 DNA: TGCGCCAGCAGCCAAGATCCGACAGGGCATGAAAAACTGTTTTTT.

The chain employs TRBV9 and TRBJ1-2, with D perhaps matching TRBD1 (5 bases). The CDR3 consists of 15 residues. V was trimmed by 4 bases and J by 5 bases, leaving 18 bases between them. In germline, CDR1 is SGDLS, CDR2 YYNGEE. The CDR3 reads CASSPGEAGRYGYTF. In nucleotides, the CDR3 is TGTGCCAGCAGCCCCGGGGAGGCAGGGCGATATGGCTACACCTTC.

The chain couples TRBV9 to TRBJ2-1; either TRBD1 or TRBD2 may supply D (5 bases each). V was clipped by 0 bases and J by 9 bases, with 13 bases between them. The CDR3 totals 14 residues. CDR1 is SGDLS and CDR2 is YYNGEE in the germline V gene. CDR3 region: CASSVVGTSAEQFF. The CDR3 region has the DNA TGTGCCAGCAGCGTAGTTGGGACCAGCGCTGAGCAGTTCTTC.

This clone was counted a single time. This chain links TRBV19 with TRBJ1-1, with a tentative D call TRBD1 (5 bases). Germline assignment: CDR1 LNHDA and CDR2 SQIVND (reference sequence). The CDR3 consists of 14 residues. The V end was cut by 6 bases, the J end by 6 bases, with 17 bases between. CDR3 coding DNA: TGTGCCAGTAGCAATTTACCGGGACTATCTGAAGCTTTCTTT. Residues: CASSNLPGLSEAFF.

On this clone: Other DNA sequences in the same sample also yield this CDR3. J is TRBJ2-5 and V is TRBV5-1; 12 positions agree with TRBD2. Germline V CDR1 and CDR2: SGHRS, YFSETQ. This CDR3 is 15 amino acids long. J was trimmed by 2 bases and V by 4 bases; bases with no gene match: 3. The CDR3 coding sequence is TGCGCCAGCAGCCTTGGGACTAGCGGGCAAGAGACCCAGTACTTC. Protein: CASSLGTSGQETQYF.

Here the CDR3 reads CASSALSYNSPLHF. The CDR3 DNA reads as TGTGCCAGCAGTGCCCTTTCCTATAATTCACCCCTCCACTTT. V gene TRBV6-1 combines with J gene TRBJ1-6; D is ambiguous. Germline values: CDR1 MNHNS, CDR2 SASEGT. The V gene lost 4 bases and the J gene lost 1 base, with 5 bases spanning the gap. The CDR3 extends over 14 amino acids.

The chain joins TRBV19 to TRBJ1-2, with D unresolved. The CDR3 contains 15 residues. Germline values: CDR1 LNHDA, CDR2 SQIVND (reference sequence). Trimming left V 8 bases short and J 1 base short, with 17 bases between. The CDR3 nucleotides read TGTGCCAGTTCCATAACCTCCAATAGTAACTATGGCTACACCTTC. The encoded protein is CASSITSNSNYGYTF.

This chain links TRBV18 with TRBJ2-3; TRBD2 matches 7 bases. The CDR3 has 16 residues. Germline loops: CDR1 KGHSH, CDR2 LQKENI. With V trimmed by 6 bases and J by 4 bases, 13 bases remained unmatched. The CDR3 DNA reads TGTGCCAGCTCTGGAGGGAGCGGGGCCCTCCCAGATACGCAGTATTTT. It codes for CASSGGSGALPDTQYF.

This chain links TRBV9 with TRBJ2-2, with D possibly matching TRBD2 (6 bases). V was pared by 3 bases and J by 6 bases, with 15 bases between. The CDR3 runs to 15 residues. The V gene's germline CDR1 is SGDLS and CDR2 YYNGEE. The CDR3 is CASSERDSPPGELFF. CDR3 DNA: TGTGCCAGCAGCGAACGGGACTCCCCACCCGGGGAGCTGTTTTTT.

Comment on this clone: Other nucleotide sequences from this sample produce the same CDR3. The V gene is TRBV4-1, the J gene TRBJ2-1, with D perhaps TRBD2 (6 bases). The CDR3 sequence is 16 residues long. CDR1 and CDR2 (germline): MGHRA, YSYEKL. Trimming stripped 4 bases from V and 0 bases from J, with 13 bases between. The CDR3, as DNA: TGCGCCAGCAGCCCCCCTGGGGGGAGCTCCTACAATGAGCAGTTCTTC. Encoded protein: CASSPPGGSSYNEQFF.

On this clone: The sample has other DNA sequences that encode this CDR3 too. This chain links TRBV6-5 with TRBJ2-7; D is uncertain. CDR3 length: 11 residues. The germline gives CDR1 MNHEY, CDR2 SVGAGI. V was clipped by 5 bases and J by 3 bases, with 5 bases between them. CDR3 coding DNA: TGTGCCAGCAGTAGAGACTACGAGCAGTACTTC. Residues: CASSRDYEQYF.

V and J are TRBV6-1 and TRBJ2-7; unclear D gene. The CDR3 runs to 13 residues. The V and J ends lost 10 bases and 3 bases respectively, with 16 bases between them. Germline CDR1 and CDR2: MNHNS and SASEGT. CDR3 loop: CATLFSGVYEQYF. The CDR3 nucleotides are TGTGCCACTCTATTTTCAGGAGTCTACGAGCAGTACTTC.

This clone was counted a few times. V is TRBV30 and J is TRBJ1-1; the match to TRBD1 covers 7 bases. Per germline, CDR1 GTSNPN and CDR2 SVGIG (reference sequence). J lost 6 bases, V lost 4 bases, and 11 bases had no gene match. The CDR3 has 14 residues. The CDR3 coding sequence is TGTGCCTGGACCCCAGGGGGGTTAGTTCCTGAAGCTTTCTTT. Protein product: CAWTPGGLVPEAFF.

This chain joins TRBV19 and TRBJ2-1; 10 positions agree with TRBD2. The CDR3 consists of 16 residues. J gave up 6 bases and V 3 bases, and 8 bases lay outside the gene matches. Germline-derived CDR1 and CDR2 are LNHDA and SQIVND (reference sequence). The CDR3 sequence: CASSITIAGGFNEQFF. The CDR3 DNA is TGTGCCAGTAGTATCACCATAGCGGGAGGATTCAATGAGCAGTTCTTC. The variable domain in full, with the rest retrieved from reference TRBV19 and TRBJ2-1, is DGGITQSPKYLFRKEGQNVTLSCEQNLNHDAMYWYRQDPGQGLRLIYYSQIVNDFQKGDIAEGYSVSREKKESFPLTVTSAQKNPTAFYLCASSITIAGGFNEQFFGPGTRLTVL.

The chain has TRBV19 and TRBJ1-2; the match to TRBD1 covers 9 bases. CDR1 LNHDA and CDR2 SQIVND come from the germline V gene (reference sequence). The CDR3 covers 16 residues. The junction had 10 bases not matched to a gene; V was cut back by 6 bases and J by 2 bases. The CDR3 is CASRSMGGTGNYGYTF. The CDR3 DNA reads as TGTGCCAGTAGATCGATGGGAGGGACAGGGAACTATGGCTACACCTTC.

This chain joins TRBV19 and TRBJ2-2; D unclear. Germline CDR1 reads LNHDA; CDR2 reads SQIVND (reference sequence). This CDR3 is 16 amino acids long. V was shortened by 3 bases and J by 1 base, with 12 bases between the two germline ends. The DNA for the CDR3 is TGTGCCAGTAGTATCGGTAGGACGTTGAACACCGGGGAGCTGTTTTTT. It translates to CASSIGRTLNTGELFF.

This chain joins TRBV4-1 and TRBJ2-7; a possible D gene is TRBD1 (7 bases). Per the germline V gene, CDR1 is MGHRA and CDR2 is YSYEKL. Trimming removed 3 bases at V and 2 bases at J, with 20 bases between. The CDR3 spans 17 residues. The CDR3 DNA follows: TGCGCCAGCAGCCAGGAGGGACAGAGACCTTCTCCCTACGAGCAGTACTTC. Protein sequence: CASSQEGQRPSPYEQYF.

The chain couples TRBV2 to TRBJ1-4; 7 nucleotides align to TRBD1. Germline V lookup: CDR1 SNHLY, CDR2 FYNNEI. V shed 6 bases, J shed 8 bases, and the junction held 12 bases outside the gene matches. This CDR3 has 15 amino acids. CDR3 amino acids: CASSQRTGFGEKLFF. For the CDR3, the DNA is TGTGCCAGCAGCCAAAGGACAGGTTTTGGCGAAAAACTGTTTTTT.

The chain links TRBV28 to TRBJ2-7, with 7 positions matching TRBD1. The ends lost 7 bases at V and 3 bases at J; junction bases unmatched: 3. Germline V gene lookup returns CDR1 MDHEN and CDR2 SYDVKM. The CDR3 contains 12 residues. CDR3 coding DNA: TGTGCCAGCACCGACAGGGACTACGAGCAGTACTTC. Translating it yields CASTDRDYEQYF.

This chain links TRBV6-6 with TRBJ2-2; perhaps D is TRBD1 or TRBD2 (5 bases each). The V gene's germline CDR1 is MNHNY and CDR2 SVGAGI (reference sequence). The CDR3 sequence is 15 residues long. V was shortened by 7 bases and J by 6 bases, with 18 bases between the two germline ends. The CDR3 reads CASTPPGPSSGELFF. CDR3 DNA sequence: TGTGCCAGCACCCCACCGGGACCGTCGTCCGGGGAGCTGTTTTTT.

V usage is TRBV6-5 and J usage is TRBJ1-6; TRBD1 is a possible D gene (6 bases). The CDR3 runs to 15 residues. Trimming left V 2 bases short and J 4 bases short, with 9 bases between. Germline assignment: CDR1 MNHEY and CDR2 SVGAGI. CDR3 DNA: TGTGCCAGCAGTTACACAGGACAGTATAATTCACCCCTCCACTTT. Its protein is CASSYTGQYNSPLHF.

This chain connects TRBV7-2 to TRBJ2-7; D is ambiguous. The V end lost 1 base, the J end lost 6 bases, and 13 bases lay between the germline ends. The CDR3 loop spans 14 amino acids. The germline gives CDR1 SGHTA, CDR2 FQGNSA. This CDR3 reads CASSLDSRGSEQYF. The CDR3 bases are TGTGCCAGCAGCTTAGACTCCCGAGGCTCCGAGCAGTACTTC.

This sequence joins TRBV29-1 and TRBJ1-5, with TRBD1 identical over 9 bases. Losses at the gene ends were 6 bases for V and 14 bases for J; bases not matched to a gene: 8. Germline V gene data show CDR1 as SQVTM and CDR2 as ANQGSEA. The CDR3 runs to 11 residues. The CDR3 coding sequence is TGCAGCGTCTCAACAGGGGGCGTAAAGCATTTT. It specifies CSVSTGGVKHF.

V and J are TRBV19 and TRBJ2-7, with 7 bases fitting TRBD1. V lost 4 bases, J lost 0 bases, and 9 bases stayed unmatched. The germline CDR1 and CDR2 sequences are LNHDA and SQIVND (reference sequence). This CDR3 comprises 16 residues. The CDR3 DNA sequence: TGTGCCAGTAGTAGTCTCCGGGACAGCTACTCCTACGAGCAGTACTTC. This gives the protein CASSSLRDSYSYEQYF.